This T cell receptor (beta chain) stems from a study of PD-L1 blockade in urothelial cancer. About the study: Analysis of the blood was performed 3 weeks (second dose) and 6 weeks after treatment start.

Produced via immunoSEQ multiplex PCR; TCRdb's table is partial and in-frame only. Among approximately 50,000 clones, more than 70% were seen once, and the ten largest hold 22%. This CDR3 has 16 amino acids. The germline gives CDR1 SGHRS, CDR2 YFSETQ. The germline V and J ends were trimmed by 4 bases and 4 bases, with 20 bases remaining between them. The sample's time point: pretreatment peripheral blood. Patients each gave 1 to 8 samples, pretreatment and on-treatment. This chain joins TRBV5-1 and TRBJ1-2; possible D gene TRBD1, 6 bases. This receptor was obtained from a man in his fifties or sixties with urothelial cancer. Sample: PBMCs, taken around atezolizumab (anti-PD-L1) treatment. The CDR3 loop reads CASSPGHFPPLYGYTF. CDR3 DNA: TGCGCCAGCAGCCCGGGACACTTTCCTCCCCTCTATGGCTACACCTTC.